These T cell receptor beta chains were read from a single sample in a study of CD8+ T cells in alopecia areata. Some clones are missing from TCRdb's copy, which holds only in-frame ones; the method was immunoSEQ multiplex PCR. This table has about 190,000 clones, 55% to 70% appearing once. Here the sequenced sample was CD4+ T cells sorted from blood, taken at week 4, from a patient treated with tofacitinib. Receptors originate from a human donor with alopecia areata. CDR3s include the opening cysteine and the closing phenylalanine or tryptophan. The D gene is left open where the match is weak. Clone size, where shown, is once, few, many, or a class for clones that have expanded.

TRBV7-2,NA,once,TRBJ2-1,CASSLGPFLDDEQFF,TGTGCCAGCAGCTTAGGGCCGTTCCTTGACGATGAGCAGTTCTTC
TRBV30,TRBD2,NA,TRBJ2-7,CAWDSGGSSHEQYF,TGTGCCTGGGATAGCGGCGGGAGTTCCCACGAGCAGTACTTC
TRBV30,NA,NA,TRBJ2-7,CAWSTRQLAEQYF,TGTGCCTGGAGCACGAGACAGCTTGCCGAGCAGTACTTC
TRBV9,NA,NA,TRBJ1-2,CASSALQGTGYTF,TGTGCCAGCAGCGCATTGCAGGGCACTGGCTACACCTTC
TRBV18,NA,NA,TRBJ1-1,CASSPSSQGFMGAFF,TGTGCCAGCTCACCCTCCTCCCAGGGCTTTATGGGGGCTTTCTTT
TRBV30,NA,few,TRBJ1-5,CAWSVGRVDQPQHF,TGTGCCTGGAGTGTGGGCAGGGTGGATCAGCCCCAGCATTTT
TRBV29-1,TRBD2,few,TRBJ2-2,CSVDRTSPTGELFF,TGCAGCGTTGACCGGACTAGCCCCACCGGGGAGCTGTTTTTT
TRBV29-1,TRBD1,NA,TRBJ2-7,CSGGQGRGYEQYF,TGCAGCGGTGGACAGGGGAGGGGCTACGAGCAGTACTTC
TRBV29-1,NA,NA,TRBJ2-4,CSVGSSSKAKNIQYF,TGCAGCGTTGGGAGTAGCAGTAAAGCCAAAAACATTCAGTACTTC
TRBV7-7,NA,NA,TRBJ2-5,CASSLLQGYQETQYF,TGTGCCAGCAGCTTGTTGCAGGGCTACCAAGAGACCCAGTACTTC